Sequencing of this TCR beta chain was carried out in a study of T cell responses to AZD1222 COVID-19 vaccine (TCRdb year 2021). Turning to the overall study: AZD1222 recipients given second doses at about 4 weeks or at about 12 weeks were pooled, since spike-specific TCR depth and breadth were not found to differ between the two schedules. TCR sequencing was performed for roughly 240 trial participants, of whom roughly 200 were given two doses of AZD1222 and 26 were given two doses of MenACWY control vaccine. Trial participants were enrolled by age into subgroups of 18-55, 56-69 and 70-plus years, and approximately 150, 30 and 60 TCR-sequenced participants, respectively, were included in these subgroups.

The CDR3 regions of human TCRbeta chains were subjected to immunosequencing. In the authors' own workflow: Repertoire TCRs were matched against a reference library of SARS-CoV-2-specific TCRs generated with the MIRA antigen-specificity platform. Breadth meant the fraction of unique TCRs that were SARS-CoV-2-associated, whereas depth meant the fraction of total T cells that were SARS-CoV-2-associated. Using the MIRA data, each spike-specific TCR was assigned both to the spike region to which the TCR was reactive and to a CD4 or CD8 class. Log10-transformed breadth and depth values were compared by one-way ANOVA with Sidak's multiple comparisons tests. Held by TCRdb, this immuneACCESS table contains in-frame sequences only and omits some clones. Under half of the omission traces to an unresolved V gene where checked; the cause of the rest is unknown. V and J calls and clone size follow that table, whereas D and trimming were derived from the DNA. The sample yields 150,000 or so clones; about 90% were counted once. Around 5.2% of the sample is held by the ten biggest clonotypes.

The sample's time point label, decoded: baseline before first vaccination. The vaccinee samples were drawn from two UK trials, COV001 and COV002, one of which was a single-blind randomized controlled phase 2/3 trial testing AZD1222 (ChAdOx1 nCoV-19) in healthy adults. Trial participant PBMC samples were collected at day 0 and day 28 after the second dose for TCRbeta chain sequencing. As for this clone: No cognate antigen has been identified for it. No much larger clone exists at a distance of one base, and base qualities are not known.

Beyond this particular receptor, the publication reports: The 56-69-year group was small, and its depth increase did not reach significance, likely because of low power. The vaccine-associated CD4 TCRs covered the entire spike protein, and the dominant responses fell in regions 160-218 and 743-854. Participants were mostly white British, with more females than males. The authors suggested clonal diversity may have been underestimated. Conclusions about previously exposed vaccinees are limited, since just five to seven AZD1222 recipients were seropositive for SARS-CoV-2 at baseline. Reportedly, close to half of the unique spike-specific TCRs recognized epitopes lying outside the regions that are mutated in the B.1.351 and B.1.1.7 variants. No day 14 peak-response samples were available, so repertoires were characterized only after the peak T cell response. Spike-specific TCR breadth and depth rose significantly after two AZD1222 doses compared with day 0 and with MenACWY recipients.

The germline V and J ends show losses of 2 bases and 12 bases respectively, and no gene match explains 14 bases of the junction. Sequences GTSNPN (CDR1) and SVGIG (CDR2) are obtained from the germline V gene (reference sequence). The CDR3 has 15 amino acids, counting the end cysteine and phenylalanine. Only the CDR3 part of the read is kept: 45 bases, read in frame from the first base. This receptor was obtained from an adult in good health. The chain is assembled from TRBV30 and TRBJ2-5, with 11 junctional bases fitting TRBD2. The material sequenced was peripheral blood, taken on day 0 of AZD1222 vaccination. The DNA sequence is given as TGTGCCTGGAGTCCACTAGCGGGGGCCACCAGTCCCGAGTACTTC. This sequence encodes CAWSPLAGATSPEYF.